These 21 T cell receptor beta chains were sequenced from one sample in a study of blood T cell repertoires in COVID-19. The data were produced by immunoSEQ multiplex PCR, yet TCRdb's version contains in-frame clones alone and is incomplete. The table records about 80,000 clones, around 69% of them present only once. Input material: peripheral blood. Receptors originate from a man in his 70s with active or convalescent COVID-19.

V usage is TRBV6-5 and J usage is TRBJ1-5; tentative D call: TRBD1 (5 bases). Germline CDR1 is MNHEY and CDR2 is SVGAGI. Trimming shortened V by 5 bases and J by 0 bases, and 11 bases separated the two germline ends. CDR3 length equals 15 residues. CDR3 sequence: CASSRGGYSNQPQHF. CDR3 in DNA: TGTGCCAGCAGTCGGGGGGGTTATAGCAATCAGCCCCAGCATTTT.

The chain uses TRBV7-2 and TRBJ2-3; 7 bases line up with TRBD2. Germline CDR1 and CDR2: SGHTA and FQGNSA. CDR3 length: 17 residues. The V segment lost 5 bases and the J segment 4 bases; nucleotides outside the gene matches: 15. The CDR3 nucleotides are TGTGCCAGCAGCCTCTTCCAGGCGGCGGGAGCGTCAGATACGCAGTATTTT. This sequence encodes CASSLFQAAGASDTQYF.

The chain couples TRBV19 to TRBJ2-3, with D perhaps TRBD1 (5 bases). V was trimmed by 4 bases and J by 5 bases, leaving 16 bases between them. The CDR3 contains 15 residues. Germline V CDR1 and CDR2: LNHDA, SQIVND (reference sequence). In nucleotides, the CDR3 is TGTGCCAGTAGTAAGCAGGGTCAGGCGCAAGATACGCAGTATTTT. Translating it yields CASSKQGQAQDTQYF.

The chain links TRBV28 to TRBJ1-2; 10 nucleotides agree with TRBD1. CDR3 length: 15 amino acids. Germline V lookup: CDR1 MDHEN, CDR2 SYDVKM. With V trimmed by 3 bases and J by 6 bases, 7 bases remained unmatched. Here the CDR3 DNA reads TGTGCCAGCAGTTTGGTGACAGGGGGCGCGGATGGCTACACCTTC. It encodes CASSLVTGGADGYTF.

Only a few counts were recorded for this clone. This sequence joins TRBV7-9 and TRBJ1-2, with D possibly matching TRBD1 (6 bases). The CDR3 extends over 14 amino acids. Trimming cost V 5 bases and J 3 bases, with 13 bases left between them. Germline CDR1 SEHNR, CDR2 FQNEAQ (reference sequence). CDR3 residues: CASSLLNRDYGYTF. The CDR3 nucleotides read TGTGCCAGCAGCCTGCTGAACAGGGACTATGGCTACACCTTC.

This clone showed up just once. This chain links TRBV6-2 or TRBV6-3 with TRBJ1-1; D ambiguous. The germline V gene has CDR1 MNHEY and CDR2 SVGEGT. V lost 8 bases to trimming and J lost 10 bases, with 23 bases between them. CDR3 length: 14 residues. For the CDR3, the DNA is TGTGCCAGCCGCCGGTACAGTACCCAAAAGGCAGCTTTCTTT. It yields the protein CASRRYSTQKAAFF.

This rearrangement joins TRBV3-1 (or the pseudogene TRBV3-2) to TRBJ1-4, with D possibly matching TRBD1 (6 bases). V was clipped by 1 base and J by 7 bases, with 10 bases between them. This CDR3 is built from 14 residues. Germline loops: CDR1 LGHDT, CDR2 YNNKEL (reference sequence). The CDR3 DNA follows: TGTGCCAGCAGCCAAGCAGGGACAATTGAAAAACTGTTTTTT. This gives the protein CASSQAGTIEKLFF.

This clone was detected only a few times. The CDR3: CASSSRTGGGSPLHF. The DNA of the CDR3 is TGTGCCAGCAGCTCTAGGACAGGGGGAGGTTCACCCCTCCACTTT. This sequence joins TRBV11-2 and TRBJ1-6; 10 bases map to TRBD1. The V segment lost 4 bases and the J segment 9 bases; nucleotides outside the gene matches: 6. CDR1 is SGHAT, CDR2 FQNNGV, per germline. The CDR3 consists of 15 residues.

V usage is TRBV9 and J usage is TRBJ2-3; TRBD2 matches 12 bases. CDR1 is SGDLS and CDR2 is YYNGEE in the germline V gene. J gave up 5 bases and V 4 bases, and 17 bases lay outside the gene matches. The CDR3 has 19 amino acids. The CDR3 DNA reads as TGTGCCAGCAGCCCCCGCGGAGGAGCTAGCGGGGGGGCCTTAGATACGCAGTATTTT. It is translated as CASSPRGGASGGALDTQYF.

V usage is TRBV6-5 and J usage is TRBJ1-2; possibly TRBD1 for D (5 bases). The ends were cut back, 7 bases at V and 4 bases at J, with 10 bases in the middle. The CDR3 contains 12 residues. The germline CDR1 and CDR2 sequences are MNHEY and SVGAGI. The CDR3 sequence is CASTSGGYGYTF. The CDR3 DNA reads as TGTGCCAGCACCTCCGGGGGCTATGGCTACACCTTC.

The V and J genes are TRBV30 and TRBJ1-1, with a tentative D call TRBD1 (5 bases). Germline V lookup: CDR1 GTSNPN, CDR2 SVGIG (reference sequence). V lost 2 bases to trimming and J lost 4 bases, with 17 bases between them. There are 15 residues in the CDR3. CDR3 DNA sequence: TGTGCCTGGAGTCTGGGGGGAGGTCGGACCACTGAAGCTTTCTTT. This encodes CAWSLGGGRTTEAFF.

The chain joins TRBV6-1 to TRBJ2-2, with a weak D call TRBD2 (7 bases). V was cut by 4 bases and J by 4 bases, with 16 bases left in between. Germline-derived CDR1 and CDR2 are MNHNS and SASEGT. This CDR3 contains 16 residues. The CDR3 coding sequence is TGTGCCAGCAGTGTTATAGGGGGGGACGGCACCGGGGAGCTGTTTTTT. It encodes CASSVIGGDGTGELFF.

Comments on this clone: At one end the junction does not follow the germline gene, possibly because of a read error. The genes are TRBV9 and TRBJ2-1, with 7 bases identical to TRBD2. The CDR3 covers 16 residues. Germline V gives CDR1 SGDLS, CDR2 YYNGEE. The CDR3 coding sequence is TGTGCCAGCAGCGTAGGGGGAGGGACGACCATCAATCAGCAGTTCTTC. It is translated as CASSVGGGTTINQQFF.

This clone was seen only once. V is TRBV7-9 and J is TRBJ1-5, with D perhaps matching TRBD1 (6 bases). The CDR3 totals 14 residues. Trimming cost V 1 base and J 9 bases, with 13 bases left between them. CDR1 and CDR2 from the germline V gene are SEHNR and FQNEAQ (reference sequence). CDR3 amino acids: CASSLGGGGRPQHF. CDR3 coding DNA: TGTGCCAGCAGCTTAGGAGGGGGGGGACGGCCCCAGCATTTT.

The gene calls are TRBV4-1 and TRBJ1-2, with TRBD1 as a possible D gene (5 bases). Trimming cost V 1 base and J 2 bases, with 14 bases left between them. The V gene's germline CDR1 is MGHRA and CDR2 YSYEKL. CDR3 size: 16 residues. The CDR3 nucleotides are TGCGCCAGCAGCCAAGCGAGCCGGGGGGAAAACTATGGCTACACCTTC. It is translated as CASSQASRGENYGYTF.

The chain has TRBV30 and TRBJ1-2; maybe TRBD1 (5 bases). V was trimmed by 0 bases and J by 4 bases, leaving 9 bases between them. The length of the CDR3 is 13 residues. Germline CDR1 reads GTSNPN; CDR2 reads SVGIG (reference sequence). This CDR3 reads CAWSVKGIYGYTF. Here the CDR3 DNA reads TGTGCCTGGAGTGTTAAGGGGATCTATGGCTACACCTTC.

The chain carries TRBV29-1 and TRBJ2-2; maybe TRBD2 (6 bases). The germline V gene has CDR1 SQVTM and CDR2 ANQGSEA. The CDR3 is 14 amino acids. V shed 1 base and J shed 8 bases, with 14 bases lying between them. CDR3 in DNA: TGCAGCGTTGAAGTCCTGGGGGGTAGGGGGGAGCTGTTTTTT. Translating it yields CSVEVLGGRGELFF.

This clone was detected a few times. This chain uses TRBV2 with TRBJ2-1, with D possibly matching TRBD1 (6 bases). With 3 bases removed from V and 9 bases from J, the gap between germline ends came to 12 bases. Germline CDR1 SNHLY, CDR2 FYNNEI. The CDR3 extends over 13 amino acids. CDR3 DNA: TGTGCCAGCAGTGAGGAGACAGGACTTGAGCAGTTCTTC. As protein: CASSEETGLEQFF.

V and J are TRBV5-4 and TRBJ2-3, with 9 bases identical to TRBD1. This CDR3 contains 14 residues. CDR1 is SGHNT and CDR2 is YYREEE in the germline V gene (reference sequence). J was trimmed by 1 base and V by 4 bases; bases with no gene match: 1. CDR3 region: CASSRTGGTDTQYF. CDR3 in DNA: TGTGCCAGCAGCCGGACAGGGGGCACAGATACGCAGTATTTT.

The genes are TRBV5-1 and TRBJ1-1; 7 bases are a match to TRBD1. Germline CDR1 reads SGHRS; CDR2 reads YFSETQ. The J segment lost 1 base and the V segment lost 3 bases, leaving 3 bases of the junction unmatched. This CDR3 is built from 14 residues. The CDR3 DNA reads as TGCGCCAGCAGCTCCGGGACAGAGAACACTGAAGCTTTCTTT. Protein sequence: CASSSGTENTEAFF.

The CDR3 region has the DNA TGTGCCAGCAGCTTAAAACCCATACAGGGACATCTTAGCTACACCGGGGAGCTGTTTTTT. It translates to CASSLKPIQGHLSYTGELFF. V usage is TRBV7-3 and J usage is TRBJ2-2, with D tentatively TRBD1 (6 bases). From germline, CDR1 is SGHTA and CDR2 FQGTGA. The germline V and J ends were trimmed by 1 base and 3 bases, with 24 bases remaining between them. This CDR3 is built from 20 residues.